Reported below is one T cell receptor beta chain. Its specificity is not known. This record comes from a study of T cell repertoires in cytomegalovirus infection. Overall study context: Researchers turned to recently identified HLA-C-restricted CMV epitopes as well as well-studied HLA-B-restricted ones. It was the public TCR beta signatures that indicated both CMV infection and matching HLA type.

TCRdb passed the reads through MiXCR, listing each CDR3 protein once. The sample includes about a million distinct CDR3 sequences, less than 40% of them seen just once. This CDR3 comprises 14 residues. Germline V gives CDR1 SGHVS, CDR2 FQNEAQ. Trimming stripped 7 bases from V and 4 bases from J, with 14 bases between. The receptor was isolated from a human donor in good health (CMV status not recorded). Some clones in this sample may be carry-over from other donors' samples. Source: cultured CD8+ T cells from PBMCs, taken from culture after CMV antigen stimulation. The chain links TRBV7-8 to TRBJ1-5; no firm D call. CDR3 residues: CASTEGGENQPQHF. Written as DNA, the CDR3 is TGTGCCAGCACCGAAGGTGGGGAAAATCAGCCCCAGCATTTT. Supplemented by reference TRBV7-8 and TRBJ1-5, the full variable domain reads GAGVSQSPRYKVAKRGQDVALRCDPISGHVSLFWYQQALGQGPEFLTYFQNEAQLDKSGLPSDRFFAERPEGSVSTLKIQRTQQEDSAVYLCASTEGGENQPQHFGDGTRLSIL.